The sequence of this TCR beta chain was determined in a study of molecular identifiers for immune sequencing clone quantification. The CDR3 runs to 16 residues. Germline loops: CDR1 MNHNS, CDR2 SASEGT. V lost 4 bases to trimming and J lost 5 bases; unmatched junction nucleotides: 12. The CD8+CD4-CCR7+CD45RA+ phenotype defined the sorted naive CD8 T cells. Previously described methods with listed TCR primers produced the bulk TCR libraries. Each CDR3 protein is one row after TCRdb ran MiXCR on the PCR reads. The table has some 590,000 distinct CDR3 sequences, roughly 27% seen once. In this sample, this clonotype turned up many times. Its antigen is not known. General study points: Over 99% of effector molecules, yet under 1% of naive-cell molecules, were held by clones above 20 RNA copies.

This TCR was sampled from a human donor in good health. Some libraries in this study had Jurkat cell RNA spiked in. The specimen was naive CD8+ T cells from blood, with Jurkat cell RNA spiked in. The sample's subset: FACS-sorted CD8+CD4-CCR7+CD45RA+ naive T cells. This chain joins TRBV6-1 and TRBJ1-1; TRBD1 matches at 8 bases. In DNA form, the CDR3 reads TGTGCCAGCAGTGTGGGACAGGCGAAAGGGTGGACTGAAGCTTTCTTT. It codes for CASSVGQAKGWTEAFF.